The present T cell receptor (beta chain) was sequenced within a study of metastatic and nonmetastatic thyroid tumors. Turning to the study itself: The comparison covered peripheral blood and tumor or nodule tissue in malignant and benign thyroid patients. Study-wide findings and caveats: Versus benign nodules, malignant thyroid tumors reportedly had significantly higher TCR beta diversity, in blood and tumor.

TCRdb re-processed the PCR reads through MiXCR. The repertoire holds under 95,000 clones, with 9.5% to 15% as singletons. This clone was found many times. The antigen is unknown. This CDR3 contains 19 residues. V was pared by 1 base and J by 0 bases, with 8 bases of the junction left unmatched. Germline V gives CDR1 MNHEY, CDR2 SVGEGT. Patients were all untreated before their thyroid surgery. V usage is TRBV6-2 or TRBV6-3 and J usage is TRBJ2-1; 11 nucleotides line up with TRBD2. The receptor was isolated from a female donor with papillary thyroid cancer or a benign thyroid nodule (not recorded which). Some clones in this sample may be carry-over from other donors' samples. Sequenced sample: blood. The CDR3 loop reads CASSYYVLAGDTSYNEQFF. In DNA, the CDR3 is TGTGCCAGCAGTTACTACGTACTAGCGGGGGATACCTCCTACAATGAGCAGTTCTTC.